The next 28 T cell receptor beta chains were all read from a single sample in a study of tumor-infiltrating lymphocytes in primary liver carcinoma. The blood RNA (from unsorted whole blood) was obtained, and germline DNA was also extracted. Synthesis of TCR beta cDNA was carried out from approximately 500 ng total RNA with a constant-region primer. Three nested multiplex PCR rounds of slightly modified ARM-PCR generated TCR beta libraries. In the first two PCR rounds, TRBV1-TRBV30 forward primers were paired with a C-beta reverse primer, and each round lasted around 10 cycles. TCRdb called the multiplex PCR reads again in MiXCR, with one record for every CDR3 protein. Of about 310,000 distinct CDR3 sequences listed, almost 60% were seen once; the top ten hold about 17%. Material for sequencing was peripheral blood. The receptors shown here come from a woman aged 25 to 45 with primary liver carcinoma and hepatitis B virus infection.

J is TRBJ1-2 and V is TRBV6-1; a possible D gene is TRBD1 (5 bases). V was trimmed by 0 bases and J by 4 bases, leaving 18 bases between them. The CDR3 length is 17 residues. Germline V gives CDR1 MNHNS, CDR2 SASEGT. The CDR3 sequence: CASSEALLSPDIYGYTF. CDR3 bases: TGTGCCAGCAGTGAAGCGCTTCTTAGCCCGGACATCTATGGCTACACCTTC.

This clonotype was detected once. At one end the junction does not follow the germline gene, possibly because of a read error. V gene TRBV11-2 combines with J gene TRBJ2-7; 8 nucleotides agree with TRBD2. CDR1 and CDR2 from the germline V gene are SGHAT and FQNNGV. This CDR3 has 14 residues. CDR3 amino acids: CASSSAGDGYKQYF. The CDR3 DNA sequence: TGTGCCAGCAGCTCAGCGGGAGATGGCTACAAGCAGTACTTC.

About this clonotype: This may arise from a read error, as a much more abundant clone is one base away. The chain has TRBV6-6 and TRBJ2-2; the match to TRBD1 covers 7 bases. The CDR3 is 16 residues long. Germline V gives CDR1 MNHNY, CDR2 SVGAGI (reference sequence). CDR3 in DNA: TGTGCCAGCAGGACCGACCGACAGGGAAGATCCGGGGAGCAGTTTTTT. This gives the protein CASRTDRQGRSGEQFF.

As for this clonotype: A read error may produce the germline difference seen at one junction end. This chain joins TRBV30 and TRBJ2-1; no clear D gene. The germline gives CDR1 GTSNPN, CDR2 SVGIG (reference sequence). The CDR3 length is 12 residues. The CDR3: CALSVGSNEQFF. The CDR3 region has the DNA TGTGCCTTGAGTGTCGGCTCCAATGAGCAGTTCTTC.

Worth noting for this clonotype: At one end the junction does not follow the germline gene, possibly because of a read error. The V gene is TRBV7-3, the J gene TRBJ2-2; 7 positions match TRBD1. The CDR3 has 17 residues. From germline, CDR1 is SGHTA and CDR2 FQGTGA. The CDR3 DNA is TGTGGCAGCAGCTTAACTCCAGGGGGTGGGAACACCGGGGAGCTGTTTTTT. Translated: CGSSLTPGGGNTGELFF.

CDR3 nucleotides: TGTGCCAGCAGCTTAGAGACTAGCCAGAGCGAGCAGTACTTC. This sequence encodes CASSLETSQSEQYF. The genes are TRBV7-9 and TRBJ2-7; 7 bases fit TRBD2. Trimming removed 1 base from V and 6 bases from J; junction bases left unmatched: 6. CDR3 length equals 14 residues. CDR1 is SEHNR, CDR2 FQNEAQ, per germline (reference sequence). The full variable domain, with the rest looked up from reference TRBV7-9 and TRBJ2-7, is DTGVSQNPRHKITKRGQNVTFRCDPISEHNRLYWYRQTLGQGPEFLTYFQNEAQLEKSRLLSDRFSAERPKGSFSTLEIQRTEQGDSAMYLCASSLETSQSEQYFGPGTRLTVT.

Turning to this clonotype: A much larger clone is a single base away; this may be a read error. A read error is likely, as this CDR3 ends without the conserved phenylalanine or tryptophan. The chain carries TRBV6-1 and TRBJ2-6, with a tentative D call TRBD1 (5 bases). The CDR3 extends over 15 amino acids. V lost 5 bases to trimming and J lost 2 bases, with 10 bases between them. Germline CDR1 MNHNS, CDR2 SASEGT. This CDR3 is CASSQTVTGANVLTL. CDR3 DNA: TGTGCCAGCAGTCAGACAGTCACTGGGGCCAACGTCCTGACTCTC.

CDR3 sequence (DNA): TGTGCCAGCAGCGCCCCGGGATTTGTAGAGACCCAGTACTTC. Its protein is CASSAPGFVETQYF. The chain combines TRBV12-3 or TRBV12-4 with TRBJ2-5; TRBD2 is a possible D gene (5 bases). Trimming removed 6 bases from V and 4 bases from J, with 15 bases in between. CDR3 size: 14 residues.

The table lists this clonotype with a few counts. The rearrangement links TRBV28 to TRBJ2-7; TRBD2 is a possible D gene (5 bases). The germline gives CDR1 MDHEN, CDR2 SYDVKM. Trimming pared 2 bases from V and 8 bases from J, leaving 19 bases between. CDR3 length equals 15 residues. CDR3 nucleotides: TGTGCCAGCAGTTTAGAAGGGAGTGGCGCTCCGAAGCAGTACTTC. As protein: CASSLEGSGAPKQYF.

The J gene is TRBJ2-1, the V gene TRBV7-2; D not certain. Looked up from germline, CDR1 is SGHTA and CDR2 is FQGNSA. V lost 1 base to trimming and J lost 6 bases, with 7 bases between them. The CDR3 has 13 residues. The CDR3 here is CASSLGRFNEQFF. The CDR3 nucleotides are TGTGCCAGCAGCTTAGGACGGTTCAATGAGCAGTTCTTC.

As for this clonotype: A much larger clone is a single base away; this may be a read error. V is TRBV12-3 or TRBV12-4 and J is TRBJ2-1; D is unresolved. The length of the CDR3 is 9 residues. CDR3 amino acids: CGAYSEQFF. CDR3 DNA sequence: TGTGGGGCCTACAGTGAGCAGTTCTTC.

The chain uses TRBV7-9 and TRBJ2-5; a weak D match, TRBD2 (7 bases). V lost 6 bases and J lost 1, with 15 bases in between. CDR3 length: 15 residues. The germline V gene encodes CDR1 SEHNR and CDR2 FQNEAQ (reference sequence). CDR3 coding DNA: TGTGCCAGCAGGTCTCGGGCGGGGGCCCAAGAGACCCAGTACTTC. Residues: CASRSRAGAQETQYF.

On this clonotype itself: A much larger clone lies one base from this, so it may be a read error. J is TRBJ2-5 and V is TRBV6-5; 7 nucleotides line up with TRBD2. CDR1 and CDR2 (germline): MNHEY, SVGAGI. This CDR3 is 15 amino acids long. Germline trimming cut 11 bases from V and 5 bases from J; bases unmatched to any gene: 17. The DNA for the CDR3 is TGTGCCTGCACGATCATGAGGGAGGGCCTCGAGACCCAGTACTTC. It specifies CACTIMREGLETQYF.

In the case of this clonotype: A read error is possible here, since a much larger clone lies one base away. The chain uses TRBV29-1 and TRBJ2-7; D tentatively reads TRBD1 or TRBD2 (6 bases each). There are 16 residues in the CDR3. Germline lookup yields CDR1 SQVTM and CDR2 ANQGSEA. CDR3 in amino acids: CSFSGLGGGSYYEQHF. The CDR3 DNA reads TGCAGCTTCTCCGGGTTAGGAGGGGGATCTTACTACGAGCAGCACTTC.

Worth noting for this clonotype: The junction shows a germline mismatch at one end, possibly a read error. The chain couples TRBV10-3 to TRBJ2-1; the D gene is possibly TRBD2 (5 bases). Germline loops: CDR1 ENHRY, CDR2 SYGVKD. There are 19 residues in the CDR3. CDR3 protein: CVISESTPLAGPSYNEQFF. DNA for the CDR3: TGTGTCATCAGTGAGTCAACCCCCCTCGCGGGTCCTTCCTACAATGAGCAGTTCTTC.

A few counts support this clonotype. The chain is built from TRBV4-1 and TRBJ2-2, with 7 bases lining up with TRBD1. Losses at the gene ends were 2 bases for V and 1 base for J; bases not matched to a gene: 10. There are 18 residues in the CDR3. Germline values: CDR1 MGHRA, CDR2 YSYEKL. The CDR3 nucleotides read TGCGCCAGCAGCCAATTTGTACCGGGACAGAAGAACACCGGGGAGCTGTTTTTT. This translates into CASSQFVPGQKNTGELFF.

V and J are TRBV12-3 or TRBV12-4 and TRBJ2-3, with TRBD2 identical over 10 bases. The length of the CDR3 is 14 residues. J was trimmed by 4 bases and V by 7 bases; bases with no gene match: 5. Here the CDR3 DNA reads TGTGCCAGCACACTAGCGGGAACTGCAGATACGCAGTATTTT. It encodes CASTLAGTADTQYF.

This clonotype occurred a few times. The chain has TRBV6-2 or TRBV6-3 and TRBJ2-7; D unresolved. The germline V and J ends were trimmed by 7 bases and 0 bases, with 10 bases remaining between them. This CDR3 has 13 residues. Germline CDR1 MNHEY, CDR2 SVGEGT. The CDR3 DNA is TGTGCCAGCAAGCGCCTCCTCTCCTACGAGCAGTACTTC. This codes for CASKRLLSYEQYF.

The chain combines TRBV28 with TRBJ2-3; D call uncertain. The CDR3 consists of 12 residues. CDR1 MDHEN and CDR2 SYDVKM come from the germline V gene. V lost 3 bases to trimming and J lost 7 bases, with 8 bases between them. The CDR3 DNA reads as TGTGCCAGCAGTTTGGGGAAGAATACGCAGTATTTT. This codes for CASSLGKNTQYF.

This chain joins TRBV4-1 and TRBJ2-3; D not certain. V was pared by 2 bases and J by 0 bases, with 3 bases between. Germline CDR1 and CDR2: MGHRA and YSYEKL. This CDR3 contains 13 residues. The DNA of the CDR3 is TGCGCCAGCAGCCAATATAGCACAGATACGCAGTATTTT. Amino acids: CASSQYSTDTQYF.

This clonotype was recorded only once. This chain links TRBV12-3 or TRBV12-4 with TRBJ2-3; 11 bases fit TRBD2. This CDR3 contains 14 residues. The CDR3: CVSGTSGSTDTQYF. The CDR3 nucleotides read TGTGTCAGTGGGACTAGCGGTAGCACAGATACGCAGTATTTT.

About this clonotype: Since a much larger clone is just one base distant, this may be a read error. This chain connects TRBV4-1 to TRBJ2-1; D is perhaps TRBD1 (6 bases). The CDR3 covers 14 residues. The germline V gene encodes CDR1 MGHRA and CDR2 YSYEKL. Trimming shortened V by 3 bases and J by 7 bases, and 13 bases separated the two germline ends. The CDR3 protein is CASSQARQGNEQFF. The CDR3 coding sequence is TGCGCCAGCAGCCAGGCAAGGCAGGGGAATGAGCAGTTCTTC.

This clonotype was detected only a few times. The chain recombines TRBV6-5 with TRBJ1-6; the D gene is possibly TRBD1 (6 bases). The V gene lost 6 bases and the J gene lost 10 bases, with 31 bases spanning the gap. This CDR3 is 19 amino acids long. Per the germline V gene, CDR1 is MNHEY and CDR2 is SVGAGI. This CDR3 is CASSRNPGGGAGGASPLHF. The CDR3 bases are TGTGCCAGCAGCCGCAACCCCGGCGGGGGGGCGGGCGGTGCATCACCCCTCCACTTT.

With respect to this clonotype: This may be a read error: a much more frequent sequence differs by one nucleotide. The CDR3 end shows no conserved phenylalanine or tryptophan, and so a read error is likely. The chain carries TRBV6-1 and TRBJ1-2; D uncertain. The CDR3 totals 16 residues. Per germline, CDR1 MNHNS and CDR2 SASEGT. V was pared by 8 bases and J by 0 bases, with 19 bases between. The chain's CDR3 is CASGNQRPGANYGYTS. The CDR3 bases are TGTGCCAGCGGAAACCAACGGCCGGGAGCTAACTATGGCTACACCTCC.

DNA for the CDR3: TGTGCCAGCAGTTATAACGGGAGGGTCACAGATACGCAGTATTTT. This encodes CASSYNGRVTDTQYF. The chain employs TRBV6-5 and TRBJ2-3; TRBD2 aligns across 8 bases. The CDR3 is made up of 15 amino acids. V was pared by 3 bases and J by 2 bases, with 4 bases of the junction left unmatched. Germline lookup yields CDR1 MNHEY and CDR2 SVGAGI.

V gene TRBV10-3 combines with J gene TRBJ2-1; the D gene could be TRBD1 or TRBD2 (5 bases each). V was clipped by 8 bases and J by 8 bases, with 16 bases between them. Germline CDR1 ENHRY, CDR2 SYGVKD. This CDR3 contains 13 residues. The CDR3 here is CAIGHSSRDEQFF. Here the CDR3 DNA reads TGTGCCATCGGACACTCCTCGAGGGATGAGCAGTTCTTC.

A word on this clonotype: It may be a read error: a sequence one base away is much more abundant. V and J are TRBV4-2 and TRBJ2-2; maybe TRBD2 (6 bases). Germline values: CDR1 LGHNA, CDR2 YNFKEQ. The CDR3 has 14 amino acids. V was shortened by 9 bases and J by 5 bases, with 16 bases between the two germline ends. The CDR3 sequence is CARRLEGVTGELFF. The CDR3 DNA sequence: TGTGCCAGAAGGCTGGAGGGCGTAACCGGGGAGCTGTTTTTT.

The genes are TRBV29-1 and TRBJ1-2; D is uncertain. In germline, CDR1 is SQVTM, CDR2 ANQGSEA. This CDR3 is 15 amino acids long. CDR3 residues: CRVSFGSRIVYGYTF. CDR3 nucleotide sequence: TGCAGGGTCAGCTTCGGATCTCGGATCGTCTATGGCTACACCTTC.